This TCR beta chain originates from a study of cytomegalovirus exposure and HLA in healthy donors. As concerns this clone: Its antigen is not known.

The PCR made use of 60 Vbeta and 13 Jbeta primers. In the authors' workflow: Among the unique TCR beta chains that a later analysis counted, around 82 million in all, 10 million to 13 million were shared. Sequencing was performed with immunoSEQ multiplex PCR; in TCRdb, only in-frame clones are kept and a portion is missing. The V and J calls and the clone size are those of that table, but D and trimming were determined from the DNA. The sample holds approximately 150,000 clones, around 85% seen once. The CDR3 is 15 residues long. V was trimmed by 0 bases and J by 10 bases, leaving 16 bases between them. Germline CDR1 and CDR2: MNHEY and SMNVEV (reference sequence). The study's findings and limits: A later look showed TCR association rates differing by HLA locus, highest for DRB1 and lowest for HLA-C. Several of the most significant clusters were apparently associated with common viral pathogens in a later analysis.

This TCR derives from a woman aged 30 to 39 in good health and CMV-seronegative. The chain joins TRBV27 to TRBJ1-5; D is unresolved. The sample consisted of PBMCs. The CDR3 DNA sequence: TGTGCCAGCAGTTTATCGTGGAGGGCCGGGGATCCCCAGCATTTT. Residues: CASSLSWRAGDPQHF.